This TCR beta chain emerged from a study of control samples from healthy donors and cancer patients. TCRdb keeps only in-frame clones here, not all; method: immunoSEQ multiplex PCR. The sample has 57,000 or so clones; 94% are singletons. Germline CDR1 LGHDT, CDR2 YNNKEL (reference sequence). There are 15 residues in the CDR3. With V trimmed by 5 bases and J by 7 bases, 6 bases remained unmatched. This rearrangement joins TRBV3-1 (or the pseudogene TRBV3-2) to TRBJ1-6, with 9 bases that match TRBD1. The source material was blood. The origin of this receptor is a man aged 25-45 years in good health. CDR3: CASSSLTGGNSPLHF. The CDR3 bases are TGTGCCAGCAGCTCTCTGACAGGGGGAAATTCACCCCTCCACTTT.